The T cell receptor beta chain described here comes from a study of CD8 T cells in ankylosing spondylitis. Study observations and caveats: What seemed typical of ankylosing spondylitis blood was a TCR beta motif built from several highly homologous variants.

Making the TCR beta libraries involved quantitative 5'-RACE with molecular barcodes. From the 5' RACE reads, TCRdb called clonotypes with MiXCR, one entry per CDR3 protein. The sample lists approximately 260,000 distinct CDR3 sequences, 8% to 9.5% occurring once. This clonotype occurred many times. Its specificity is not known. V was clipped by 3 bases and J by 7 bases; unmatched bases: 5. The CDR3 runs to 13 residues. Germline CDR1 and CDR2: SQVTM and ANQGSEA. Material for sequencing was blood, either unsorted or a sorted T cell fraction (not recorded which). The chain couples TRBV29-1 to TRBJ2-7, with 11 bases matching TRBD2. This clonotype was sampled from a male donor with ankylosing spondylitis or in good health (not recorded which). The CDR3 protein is CSVETSGVGEQYF. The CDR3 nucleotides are TGCAGCGTTGAGACTAGCGGGGTTGGTGAGCAGTACTTC.